The 24 T cell receptor beta chains in this list originate from one sample, sequenced in a study of T-cell reconstitution after alpha-beta-depleted transplantation in children. As it was prepared, the TCRbeta library received unique molecular identifiers. TCRdb analysed the PCR reads with MiXCR anew, one entry per CDR3 protein. This sample has almost 20,000 distinct CDR3 sequences, with roughly 13% found just once. The specimen was PBMCs, mostly from graft donor cells, collected 60 days after TCRalphabeta/CD19-depleted stem cell transplant. The receptors here all came from a female patient younger than 10 who had a stem cell transplant for congenital amegakaryocytic thrombocytopenia, so the T cells may come from the graft donor.

The chain employs TRBV28 and TRBJ2-5, with TRBD2 matching 10 bases. The CDR3 length is 14 residues. Germline V gene data show CDR1 as MDHEN and CDR2 as SYDVKM. Trimming took 8 bases from V and 7 from J; bases not matched to a gene: 10. CDR3 bases: TGTGCCAGCGGACTAGCGGTATTTGTGGGGACCCAGTACTTC. Translated, it gives CASGLAVFVGTQYF.

In its sample, this clonotype was seen many times. The chain has TRBV10-3 and TRBJ2-5; 7 bases line up with TRBD2. J was trimmed by 1 base and V by 6 bases; bases with no gene match: 5. The CDR3 consists of 14 residues. Germline V gene data show CDR1 as ENHRY and CDR2 as SYGVKD. DNA for the CDR3: TGTGCCATCAGGGACGGACTAGTCCAAGAGACCCAGTACTTC. The encoded protein is CAIRDGLVQETQYF.

Comments on this clonotype: This may arise from a read error, as a much more abundant clone is one base away. The V gene is TRBV20-1, the J gene TRBJ2-2; the match to TRBD2 covers 8 bases. Germline CDR1 is DFQATT and CDR2 is SNEGSKA (reference sequence). The CDR3 runs to 16 residues. The CDR3 bases are TGCTGTGCTAGAGAGAAAGCGGGAGAAGACACCGGGGAGCTGTTTTTT. Encoded protein: CCAREKAGEDTGELFF.

This clonotype has a count of ten or more. The rearrangement joins TRBV16 to TRBJ2-1, with D perhaps matching TRBD1 (5 bases). This CDR3 has 14 residues. Deletions cut 2 bases from V and 7 bases from J, with 12 bases between. Germline CDR1 is KGHSY and CDR2 is FQNENV. CDR3 nucleotides: TGTGCCAGCAGCCAAATGGGCCAGGGAAATGAGCAGTTCTTC. Protein product: CASSQMGQGNEQFF.

This clonotype was detected ten times or more. The V gene is TRBV5-5, the J gene TRBJ2-3; D is undetermined. Germline CDR1 and CDR2: SGHKS and YYEKEE (reference sequence). Trimming stripped 5 bases from V and 0 bases from J, with 19 bases between. The CDR3 has 17 amino acids. The CDR3 nucleotides are TGTGCCAGCAGTTCTCCTATAGGGTGGGCTAGCACAGATACGCAGTATTTT. Amino acids: CASSSPIGWASTDTQYF.

The chain is built from TRBV19 and TRBJ2-7, with D tentatively TRBD2 (5 bases). Trimming took off 3 bases at V and 4 bases at J, with 22 bases between the two ends. The CDR3 has 17 amino acids. CDR1 is LNHDA, CDR2 SQIVND, per germline (reference sequence). The CDR3 region has the DNA TGTGCCAGTAGTATGGGTCCACGGGATCGAACCCCGTACGAGCAGTACTTC. Its translation is CASSMGPRDRTPYEQYF. Looking up the rest from reference TRBV19 and TRBJ2-7 gives the full variable domain: DGGITQSPKYLFRKEGQNVTLSCEQNLNHDAMYWYRQDPGQGLRLIYYSQIVNDFQKGDIAEGYSVSREKKESFPLTVTSAQKNPTAFYLCASSMGPRDRTPYEQYFGPGTRLTVT.

The table lists this clonotype with many counts. The chain employs TRBV11-2 and TRBJ2-7; D might be TRBD2 (6 bases). This CDR3 spans 16 amino acids. With 3 bases removed from V and 0 bases from J, the gap between germline ends came to 15 bases. Germline V gene lookup returns CDR1 SGHAT and CDR2 FQNNGV. The CDR3 DNA reads TGTGCCAGCAGCTTGACTTCTCGCGGGGTCTCCTACGAGCAGTACTTC. Translating it yields CASSLTSRGVSYEQYF.

This clonotype was seen repeatedly, ten times or more. J is TRBJ2-3 and V is TRBV5-1; the match to TRBD2 covers 11 bases. Germline lookup yields CDR1 SGHRS and CDR2 YFSETQ. This CDR3 spans 17 amino acids. The J segment lost 3 bases and the V segment lost 3 bases, leaving 9 bases of the junction unmatched. DNA of the CDR3: TGCGCCAGCAGCTCCGCTACTAGCGGGAGACGTACAGATACGCAGTATTTT. Translation: CASSSATSGRRTDTQYF.

This clonotype was counted many times. The gene calls are TRBV5-1 and TRBJ2-3; a weak D match, TRBD2 (5 bases). The CDR3 runs 14 residues. Germline values: CDR1 SGHRS, CDR2 YFSETQ. V was cut by 1 base and J by 8 bases, with 14 bases left in between. CDR3 DNA sequence: TGCGCCAGCAGCTTGATCCCTCCGGGAACTACGCAGTATTTT. This encodes CASSLIPPGTTQYF.

This clonotype was seen repeatedly, ten times or more. The chain joins TRBV11-3 to TRBJ2-1, with 7 bases identical to TRBD2. This CDR3 contains 13 residues. Germline-derived CDR1 and CDR2 are SGHNT and YENEEA. The trim removed 5 bases at V and 4 bases at J, leaving 2 bases unmatched. CDR3 residues: CASSGGGYNEQFF. As DNA, the CDR3 is TGTGCCAGCAGCGGGGGGGGGTACAATGAGCAGTTCTTC. Based on the CDR3 plus reference TRBV11-3 and TRBJ2-1, the full variable domain is EAGVVQSPRYKIIEKKQPVAFWCNPISGHNTLYWYLQNLGQGPELLIRYENEEAVDDSQLPKDRFSAERLKGVDSTLKIQPAELGDSAVYLCASSGGGYNEQFFGPGTRLTVL.

This clonotype appeared many times. This chain connects TRBV29-1 to TRBJ2-7; perhaps D is TRBD1 or TRBD2 (7 bases each). V lost 5 bases and J lost 1, with 15 bases in between. Germline values: CDR1 SQVTM, CDR2 ANQGSEA. The CDR3 extends over 14 amino acids. CDR3 bases: TGCAGCGTTAGGGGGCCTAGCGGATCCTACGAGCAGTACTTC. It yields the protein CSVRGPSGSYEQYF.

Ten or more counts support this clonotype. The V call is TRBV20-1, the J call TRBJ2-1; the D is unclear. Germline CDR1 reads DFQATT; CDR2 reads SNEGSKA (reference sequence). This CDR3 has 13 residues. With 6 bases removed from V and 5 bases from J, the gap between germline ends came to 14 bases. CDR3 nucleotide sequence: TGCAGTGCCCACCGAGTAGGAAACAATGAGCAGTTCTTC. Translation: CSAHRVGNNEQFF.

Within the sample, this clonotype is medium-sized. The J gene is TRBJ2-3, the V gene TRBV5-1, with D perhaps matching TRBD1 or TRBD2 (5 bases each). The length of the CDR3 is 16 residues. Trimming removed 4 bases from V and 10 bases from J, with 25 bases in between. CDR1 and CDR2 (germline): SGHRS, YFSETQ. The CDR3 nucleotides read TGCGCCAGCAGCCCAGAGTCGGGACGCTTAATCATATCGCAGTATTTT. Protein sequence: CASSPESGRLIISQYF.

The table lists this clonotype with many counts. The genes are TRBV7-9 and TRBJ2-7; D is unclear. This CDR3 is 14 amino acids long. The V end lost 0 bases, the J end lost 4 bases, and 10 bases lay between the germline ends. CDR1 and CDR2 from the germline V gene are SEHNR and FQNEAQ (reference sequence). CDR3 sequence: CASSLASKGYEQYF. CDR3 DNA: TGTGCCAGCAGCTTAGCTTCAAAGGGATACGAGCAGTACTTC.

Many counts were recorded for this clonotype. The rearrangement uses TRBV28 and TRBJ1-5; TRBD1 is a possible D gene (5 bases). V lost 8 bases and J 0 bases, leaving 11 bases between the germline ends. The CDR3 consists of 14 residues. CDR1 and CDR2 from the germline V gene are MDHEN and SYDVKM. In DNA form, the CDR3 reads TGTGCCAGCTACGCCCAGGGTAGCAATCAGCCCCAGCATTTT. Translating gives CASYAQGSNQPQHF.

The rearrangement uses TRBV18 and TRBJ2-4, with 8 bases fitting TRBD1. The germline gives CDR1 KGHSH, CDR2 LQKENI. This CDR3 contains 15 residues. With 2 bases clipped from V and 2 bases from J, the junction kept 2 bases outside the gene matches. The CDR3 loop is CASSPYRGSKNIQYF. The CDR3 DNA follows: TGTGCCAGCTCACCATACAGGGGGTCCAAAAACATTCAGTACTTC.

In its sample, this clonotype was seen a few times. The chain couples TRBV20-1 to TRBJ2-2; 13 nucleotides agree with TRBD2. The V gene's germline CDR1 is DFQATT and CDR2 SNEGSKA (reference sequence). Trimming took 6 bases from V and 4 from J; bases not matched to a gene: 11. This CDR3 spans 17 amino acids. CDR3 sequence: CSATLGLAGEPTGELFF. CDR3 bases: TGCAGTGCAACCCTAGGACTAGCGGGAGAACCCACCGGGGAGCTGTTTTTT.

This clonotype occurred many times. CDR3 protein: CASSPGTGGTGELFF. CDR3 sequence (DNA): TGTGCCAGTTCCCCCGGGACAGGGGGCACCGGGGAGCTGTTTTTT. The chain uses TRBV6-4 and TRBJ2-2, with 11 bases fitting TRBD1. V trimming: 9 bases; J trimming: 4 bases; junction bases outside the gene matches: 7. The CDR3 totals 15 residues. Germline-derived CDR1 and CDR2 are MRHNA and SNTAGT.

This clonotype was picked up many times. The chain employs TRBV7-2 and TRBJ2-5; D not resolved. Trimming shortened V by 1 base and J by 5 bases, and 11 bases separated the two germline ends. CDR1 is SGHTA and CDR2 is FQGNSA in the germline V gene. The CDR3 spans 14 residues. In DNA, the CDR3 is TGTGCCAGCAGCTTAGGACATCTAGAGGAGACCCAGTACTTC. It specifies CASSLGHLEETQYF.

The genes are TRBV5-4 and TRBJ2-5; 7 bases line up with TRBD1. The CDR3 runs to 11 residues. Germline lookup yields CDR1 SGHNT and CDR2 YYREEE (reference sequence). The V and J ends lost 9 bases and 2 bases, in that order; junction bases with no gene match: 1. CDR3 nucleotides: TGTGCCATGGGACAGCAAGAGACCCAGTACTTC. This encodes CAMGQQETQYF.

This clonotype was counted at least ten times. The chain employs TRBV10-3 and TRBJ2-1; TRBD1 might be the D (5 bases). CDR3 length: 11 amino acids. V was shortened by 7 bases and J by 7 bases, with 8 bases between the two germline ends. Germline loops: CDR1 ENHRY, CDR2 SYGVKD. The CDR3 DNA reads as TGTGCCATCAAGGGGATAAATGAGCAGTTCTTC. It specifies CAIKGINEQFF.

This clonotype was detected many times. The rearrangement uses TRBV11-1 and TRBJ2-3, with TRBD2 matching 10 bases. Germline V CDR1 and CDR2: SGHAT, FQDESV (reference sequence). This CDR3 has 19 residues. Trimming took 1 base from V and 5 from J; bases not matched to a gene: 15. This chain's CDR3 is CASSLDQGGLAGVVDTQYF. CDR3 nucleotides: TGTGCCAGCAGCTTAGATCAGGGAGGCCTAGCGGGAGTTGTAGATACGCAGTATTTT.

This clonotype was detected ten times or more. This chain connects TRBV18 to TRBJ2-1; D is unresolved. V lost 2 bases to trimming and J lost 7 bases, with 9 bases between them. Germline CDR1 is KGHSH and CDR2 is LQKENI. This CDR3 has 13 amino acids. As DNA, the CDR3 is TGTGCCAGCTCACCATCCCCGTGGAATGAGCAGTTCTTC. This translates into CASSPSPWNEQFF.

This clonotype has a count of ten or more. The V gene is TRBV4-1, the J gene TRBJ2-2; D might be TRBD2 (5 bases). The CDR3 runs 17 residues. Trimming stripped 0 bases from V and 6 bases from J, with 17 bases between. The V gene's germline CDR1 is MGHRA and CDR2 YSYEKL. CDR3 sequence reads: CASSQEGWRLNAGELFF. CDR3 DNA: TGCGCCAGCAGCCAAGAGGGCTGGAGGCTCAACGCCGGGGAGCTGTTTTTT.